This T cell receptor (beta chain) was sequenced in a study of OX40 agonist ivuxolimab in advanced cancers. The V gene's germline CDR1 is SGHDN and CDR2 FVKESK. V dropped 3 bases and J dropped 7 bases, with 18 bases sitting between them. This CDR3 is 15 amino acids long. The table came from immunoSEQ multiplex PCR; TCRdb's copy has only in-frame clones and leaves some out. The sample includes over 90,000 clones, roughly 94% of them seen just once. Material: CD4+ or CD8+ T cells sorted from blood, obtained in a trial of the OX40 agonist ivuxolimab. This TCR came from an adult with an advanced solid tumor such as melanoma, head and neck, liver or kidney cancer. The chain uses TRBV14 and TRBJ2-5; a possible D gene is TRBD2 (6 bases). The CDR3 reads CASSHGGAIIGTQYF. CDR3 bases: TGTGCCAGCAGCCATGGCGGGGCGATAATAGGGACCCAGTACTTC.